One and the same sample provided the 26 T cell receptor beta chains below, sequenced in a study of blood T cell repertoires in COVID-19. Here immunoSEQ multiplex PCR was the method, and the copy in TCRdb shows in-frame clones only, minus some. The top ten hold about 13% of the sample, which has some 240,000 clones, more than 70% seen once. The sample consisted of peripheral blood. These receptors originate from a human donor in a cohort sampled during active COVID-19.

This clone was seen just once. The chain employs TRBV11-2 and TRBJ2-1; 16 bases agree with TRBD2. CDR3 size: 18 residues. In germline, CDR1 is SGHAT, CDR2 FQNNGV. V was pared by 4 bases and J by 7 bases, with 10 bases of the junction left unmatched. This CDR3 reads CASSSGLAGGRLINEQFF. CDR3 in DNA: TGTGCCAGCAGCTCGGGACTAGCGGGGGGGCGCCTGATAAATGAGCAGTTCTTC. Drawing the rest from reference TRBV11-2 and TRBJ2-1, the complete variable domain is EAGVAQSPRYKIIEKRQSVAFWCNPISGHATLYWYQQILGQGPKLLIQFQNNGVVDDSQLPKDRFSAERLKGVDSTLKIQPAKLEDSAVYLCASSSGLAGGRLINEQFFGPGTRLTVL.

In its sample, this clone was seen a few times. The chain couples TRBV9 to TRBJ1-6; D call uncertain. Trimming removed 3 bases from V and 6 bases from J, with 7 bases in between. Germline V gene lookup returns CDR1 SGDLS and CDR2 YYNGEE. The CDR3 has 13 amino acids. CDR3 region: CASSEILNSPLHF. In nucleotides, the CDR3 is TGTGCCAGCAGCGAAATTCTTAATTCACCCCTCCACTTT.

CDR3 coding DNA: TGTGCCAGCAGCTTTGCCGGGACAGGGAACACTGAAGCTTTCTTT. This encodes CASSFAGTGNTEAFF. The rearrangement joins TRBV7-2 to TRBJ1-1; TRBD1 matches 8 bases. Germline CDR1 reads SGHTA; CDR2 reads FQGNSA. The V gene end was trimmed by 3 bases and the J gene end by 1 base; junction bases not matched to a gene: 4. The CDR3 contains 15 residues.

This clone has just one count. J is TRBJ2-7 and V is TRBV5-1; 8 positions match TRBD2. The germline gives CDR1 SGHRS, CDR2 YFSETQ. V lost 1 base and J lost 3; bases outside the gene matches: 6. The CDR3 length is 15 residues. The CDR3 DNA is TGCGCCAGCAGCTTGCACGGGACTAGTAGCTACGAGCAGTACTTC. Translation gives CASSLHGTSSYEQYF.

J is TRBJ2-3 and V is TRBV27; TRBD2 agrees at 16 bases. Germline V gene lookup returns CDR1 MNHEY and CDR2 SMNVEV (reference sequence). This CDR3 contains 17 residues. Trimming removed 3 bases from V and 12 bases from J; junction bases left unmatched: 12. In DNA form, the CDR3 reads TGTGCCAGCAGTTTCACCGGGACTAGCGGGGGGGCCCCCTCCCAGTATTTT. The encoded protein is CASSFTGTSGGAPSQYF.

This chain connects TRBV24-1 to TRBJ2-3, with D possibly being TRBD2 (6 bases). Trimming removed 7 bases at V and 5 bases at J, with 12 bases between. Germline CDR1 is KGHDR and CDR2 is SFDVKD. The CDR3 consists of 13 residues. The CDR3 is CATRFGGEDTQYF. CDR3 in DNA: TGTGCCACCAGATTTGGAGGGGAAGATACGCAGTATTTT.

As DNA, the CDR3 is TGTGCCAGCAGTCCGTGGACTAGCGGGGGATCCTACGAGCAGTACTTC. Translated: CASSPWTSGGSYEQYF. The chain uses TRBV28 and TRBJ2-7, with TRBD2 matching 13 bases. The CDR3 is made up of 16 amino acids. Trimming took 5 bases from V and 1 from J; bases not matched to a gene: 5. Per the germline V gene, CDR1 is MDHEN and CDR2 is SYDVKM.

The rearrangement links TRBV6-6 to TRBJ1-4, with TRBD1 matching over 8 bases. The germline CDR1 and CDR2 sequences are MNHNY and SVGAGI (reference sequence). This CDR3 has 15 residues. The V segment lost 2 bases and the J segment 4 bases; nucleotides outside the gene matches: 3. The CDR3 coding sequence is TGTGCCAGCAGTTACCCTGGACAGGGTAATGAAAAACTGTTTTTT. Translating it yields CASSYPGQGNEKLFF.

The CDR3 bases are TGCGCCAGCGCCCTAGGGAGGGGAGTAGTTGGCTACACCTTC. Translating gives CASALGRGVVGYTF. The V and J genes are TRBV5-1 and TRBJ1-2; tentatively, D is TRBD1 (5 bases). This CDR3 region has 14 residues. V was clipped by 7 bases and J by 7 bases, with 20 bases between them. The germline V gene has CDR1 SGHRS and CDR2 YFSETQ.

The chain is built from TRBV12-3 or TRBV12-4 and TRBJ2-7; TRBD1 is a possible D gene (6 bases). The length of the CDR3 is 13 residues. V was clipped by 4 bases and J by 3 bases, with 10 bases between them. CDR3: CASSYRGGYEQYF. CDR3 DNA: TGTGCCAGCAGTTACAGAGGGGGCTACGAGCAGTACTTC.

This clone was counted a few times. The CDR3 region has the DNA TGTGCCATCAGTGACAGTAATGAAAAACTGTTTTTT. This gives the protein CAISDSNEKLFF. The rearrangement links TRBV10-3 to TRBJ1-4; D unresolved. Trimming cost V 3 bases and J 4 bases, with 3 bases left between them. The CDR3 sequence is 12 residues long. Germline assignment: CDR1 ENHRY and CDR2 SYGVKD.

V usage is TRBV5-1 and J usage is TRBJ1-4; 9 bases map to TRBD1. The CDR3 runs to 15 residues. Germline V lookup: CDR1 SGHRS, CDR2 YFSETQ. Trimming took 4 bases from V and 7 from J; bases not matched to a gene: 8. CDR3 bases: TGCGCCAGCAGCCCGACCGGGACAGGGCTTGAAAAACTGTTTTTT. It is translated as CASSPTGTGLEKLFF.

This clone has only a few counts. CDR3 bases: TGCAGCGTTGTCCGGGAGTACACTGAAGCTTTCTTT. Its protein is CSVVREYTEAFF. The chain is built from TRBV29-1 and TRBJ1-1; D is undetermined. Germline CDR1 and CDR2: SQVTM and ANQGSEA. This CDR3 contains 12 residues. Trimming took 4 bases from V and 3 from J, leaving 9 bases between them.

The genes are TRBV5-1 and TRBJ2-7; possibly TRBD1 for D (6 bases). The CDR3 is made up of 15 amino acids. CDR1 SGHRS and CDR2 YFSETQ come from the germline V gene. Trimming took off 0 bases at V and 1 base at J, with 11 bases between the two ends. The CDR3 sequence: CASSLGAGASYEQYF. Here the CDR3 DNA reads TGCGCCAGCAGCTTGGGGGCAGGGGCGTCCTACGAGCAGTACTTC.

The rearrangement uses TRBV9 and TRBJ2-1; 8 bases fit TRBD1. V lost 3 bases to trimming and J lost 1 base; unmatched junction nucleotides: 3. From germline, CDR1 is SGDLS and CDR2 YYNGEE. The CDR3 has 15 amino acids. This chain's CDR3 is CASSDQGASYNEQFF. The CDR3 DNA is TGTGCCAGCAGCGATCAGGGGGCATCCTACAATGAGCAGTTCTTC.

The chain recombines TRBV5-6 with TRBJ1-4, with 7 bases identical to TRBD1. With 6 bases clipped from V and 8 bases from J, the junction kept 13 bases outside the gene matches. This CDR3 is built from 15 residues. The germline V gene has CDR1 SGHDT and CDR2 YYEEEE. CDR3 sequence: CASNQRGQGEEKLFF. CDR3 sequence (DNA): TGTGCCAGCAACCAAAGGGGGCAGGGCGAGGAAAAACTGTTTTTT.

V and J are TRBV6-5 and TRBJ2-6; D gene uncertain. V lost 2 bases and J lost 0, with 5 bases in between. CDR1 is MNHEY, CDR2 SVGAGI, per germline. The CDR3 runs 15 residues. CDR3 in DNA: TGTGCCAGCAGTTACAGGAGCTCTGGGGCCAACGTCCTGACTTTC. It codes for CASSYRSSGANVLTF.

V gene TRBV15 combines with J gene TRBJ1-4; 8 positions agree with TRBD1. CDR1 and CDR2 (germline): LNHNV, YYDKDF (reference sequence). The CDR3 covers 15 residues. V was pared by 3 bases and J by 3 bases, with 3 bases of the junction left unmatched. The CDR3 DNA reads as TGTGCCACCAGCAGGGACAGGGCGGCTAATGAAAAACTGTTTTTT. It encodes CATSRDRAANEKLFF.

This chain joins TRBV15 and TRBJ1-4; a weak D match, TRBD1 (5 bases). Germline V gives CDR1 LNHNV, CDR2 YYDKDF (reference sequence). The V and J ends lost 5 bases and 0 bases respectively, with 16 bases between them. This CDR3 is built from 17 residues. This CDR3 is CATSEEGRQTTNEKLFF. Written as DNA, the CDR3 is TGTGCCACCAGCGAGGAGGGACGGCAGACAACTAATGAAAAACTGTTTTTT.

The chain couples TRBV11-2 to TRBJ2-7, with 9 bases that match TRBD1. CDR1 is SGHAT, CDR2 FQNNGV, per germline. V was clipped by 5 bases and J by 5 bases; unmatched bases: 10. This CDR3 has 15 amino acids. The CDR3 here is CASSEAHRGRNEQYF. Written as DNA, the CDR3 is TGTGCCAGCAGCGAAGCCCACAGGGGGCGTAACGAGCAGTACTTC. The full variable domain, with the rest looked up from reference TRBV11-2 and TRBJ2-7, is EAGVAQSPRYKIIEKRQSVAFWCNPISGHATLYWYQQILGQGPKLLIQFQNNGVVDDSQLPKDRFSAERLKGVDSTLKIQPAKLEDSAVYLCASSEAHRGRNEQYFGPGTRLTVT.

The chain employs TRBV6-4 and TRBJ2-2; 12 bases agree with TRBD2. From germline, CDR1 is MRHNA and CDR2 SNTAGT. With V trimmed by 4 bases and J by 0 bases, 0 bases remained unmatched. The length of the CDR3 is 16 residues. The CDR3 DNA is TGTGCCAGCAGTGGACTAGCGGGGGCGAACACCGGGGAGCTGTTTTTT. This gives the protein CASSGLAGANTGELFF.

The gene calls are TRBV7-2 and TRBJ2-7; D is undetermined. V was pared by 5 bases and J by 2 bases, with 10 bases between. The CDR3 has 13 amino acids. CDR1 SGHTA and CDR2 FQGNSA come from the germline V gene. The CDR3 here is CASSAQRAYEQYF. The DNA for the CDR3 is TGTGCCAGCAGCGCTCAGCGAGCCTACGAGCAGTACTTC.

The rearrangement uses TRBV10-3 and TRBJ2-7; 8 nucleotides line up with TRBD1. Germline CDR1 and CDR2: ENHRY and SYGVKD. This CDR3 region has 13 residues. J gave up 7 bases and V 6 bases, and 8 bases lay outside the gene matches. In DNA form, the CDR3 reads TGTGCCATCAGGACCTTGGGGGACAGGGAGCAGTACTTC. As protein: CAIRTLGDREQYF.

The V and J genes are TRBV7-9 and TRBJ2-1; possibly TRBD2 for D (6 bases). Germline V gene sequence: CDR1 SEHNR, CDR2 FQNEAQ (reference sequence). There are 15 residues in the CDR3. V shed 1 base and J shed 7 bases, with 14 bases lying between them. CDR3 region: CASSLERGLPNEQFF. In DNA, the CDR3 is TGTGCCAGCAGCTTAGAACGAGGACTACCTAATGAGCAGTTCTTC.

In this sample, this clone turned up once. The chain combines TRBV5-4 with TRBJ2-7, with 9 bases matching TRBD1. This CDR3 region has 15 residues. The J segment lost 2 bases and the V segment lost 5 bases, leaving 8 bases of the junction unmatched. CDR1 is SGHNT and CDR2 is YYREEE in the germline V gene (reference sequence). The CDR3 protein is CASRPGTGITYEQYF. The CDR3 nucleotides read TGTGCCAGCAGACCCGGGACAGGGATTACCTACGAGCAGTACTTC.

Comment on this clone: Other DNA sequences in the sample encode the same CDR3. The V call is TRBV5-1, the J call TRBJ1-4, with TRBD1 matching over 8 bases. The CDR3 is made up of 14 amino acids. In germline, CDR1 is SGHRS, CDR2 YFSETQ. With 4 bases clipped from V and 8 bases from J, the junction kept 7 bases outside the gene matches. The CDR3 nucleotides read TGCGCCAGCAGCCGCGGACAGGGTGGAGAAAAACTGTTTTTT. Protein sequence: CASSRGQGGEKLFF.